This entry features one T cell receptor (beta chain) sequence. Its antigen is unknown. Researchers ran the PCR with 60 Vbeta and 13 Jbeta primers. Clones were read by immunoSEQ multiplex PCR, and TCRdb kept only the in-frame ones, dropping some. The repertoire holds 90,000 to 110,000 clones, approximately 70% seen once, with roughly 8% in the top ten. This sample was included in a study of cytomegalovirus exposure and HLA in healthy donors. Germline CDR1 is SGHDN and CDR2 is FVKESK. The V and J ends lost 4 bases and 1 base respectively, with 13 bases between them. There are 15 residues in the CDR3. General observations from the study: In a later analysis, TCR association rates varied by HLA locus: DRB1 most, HLA-C fewest.

The receptor's source is a man aged 40-50 years in good health and CMV-seronegative. The J gene is TRBJ2-5, the V gene TRBV14; maybe TRBD1 (6 bases). Sequencing was performed on PBMCs. The CDR3 loop reads CASSPTGITQETQYF. Written as DNA, the CDR3 is TGTGCCAGCAGCCCTACAGGGATCACCCAAGAGACCCAGTACTTC.